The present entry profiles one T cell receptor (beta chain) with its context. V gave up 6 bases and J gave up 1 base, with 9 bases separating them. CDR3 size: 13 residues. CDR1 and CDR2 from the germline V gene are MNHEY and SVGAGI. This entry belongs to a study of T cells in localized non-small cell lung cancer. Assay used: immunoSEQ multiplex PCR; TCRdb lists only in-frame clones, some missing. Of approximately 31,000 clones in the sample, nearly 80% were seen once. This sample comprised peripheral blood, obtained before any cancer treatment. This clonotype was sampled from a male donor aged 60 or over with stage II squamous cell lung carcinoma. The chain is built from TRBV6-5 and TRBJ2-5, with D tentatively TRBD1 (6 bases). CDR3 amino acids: CASRLQGQETQYF. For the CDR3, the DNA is TGTGCCAGCAGGTTACAGGGCCAAGAGACCCAGTACTTC.